Listed here are 25 T cell receptor beta chains from one sample, sequenced in a study of T cell responses to AZD1222 COVID-19 vaccine. This table comes from immunoSEQ multiplex PCR, and its TCRdb copy is limited to in-frame clones, with some not included. The sample consists of about 220,000 clones, 93% of them appearing once. Sample: peripheral blood, taken on day 0 of MenACWY control vaccination. Receptors originate from an adult in good health.

The J gene is TRBJ1-1, the V gene TRBV12-5, with D perhaps matching TRBD1 (5 bases). Germline values: CDR1 LGHNT, CDR2 FRNRAP. CDR3 size: 13 residues. V lost 5 bases and J 3 bases, leaving 10 bases between the germline ends. The chain's CDR3 is CASGVTVYTEAFF. CDR3 DNA: TGTGCTAGTGGTGTGACAGTTTACACTGAAGCTTTCTTT.

The V gene is TRBV3-1 (or the pseudogene TRBV3-2), the J gene TRBJ1-1, with a possible D match to TRBD1 (5 bases). V lost 4 bases, J lost 5 bases, and 14 bases lay in between. This CDR3 has 14 amino acids. The germline V gene has CDR1 LGHDT and CDR2 YNNKEL (reference sequence). CDR3 sequence: CASSPGGVRTEAFF. The CDR3 region has the DNA TGTGCCAGCAGCCCCGGGGGAGTTCGGACTGAAGCTTTCTTT.

The chain recombines TRBV5-6 with TRBJ1-5, with a tentative D call TRBD1 (5 bases). V lost 0 bases to trimming and J lost 3 bases, with 10 bases between them. Germline values: CDR1 SGHDT, CDR2 YYEEEE. This CDR3 is built from 15 residues. The CDR3 is CASSLGRAPNQPQHF. CDR3 coding DNA: TGTGCCAGCAGCTTGGGCAGGGCACCCAATCAGCCCCAGCATTTT.

The rearrangement links TRBV4-3 to TRBJ1-2, with D maybe TRBD1 (5 bases). The CDR3 length is 13 residues. CDR1 and CDR2 (germline): LGHNA, YSLEER. The V end lost 6 bases, the J end lost 2 bases, and 10 bases lay between the germline ends. The CDR3 reads CASSFQGNYGYTF. In nucleotides, the CDR3 is TGCGCCAGCAGTTTCCAGGGCAACTATGGCTACACCTTC.

The chain recombines TRBV13 with TRBJ2-7; D not resolved. The CDR3 covers 12 residues. The V end lost 5 bases, the J end lost 6 bases, and 11 bases lay between the germline ends. Germline assignment: CDR1 PRHDT and CDR2 FYEKMQ (reference sequence). The CDR3 spells CASSGVPSEQYF. CDR3 DNA sequence: TGTGCCAGCAGCGGGGTGCCCTCCGAGCAGTACTTC.

The chain links TRBV11-1 to TRBJ1-1; D remains ambiguous. The CDR3 covers 14 residues. V was trimmed by 8 bases and J by 5 bases, leaving 18 bases between them. Germline CDR1 and CDR2: SGHAT and FQDESV (reference sequence). The DNA of the CDR3 is TGTGCCAGCCGCCCGGTCGAGGTTACTACTGAAGCTTTCTTT. Protein sequence: CASRPVEVTTEAFF.

The chain carries TRBV2 and TRBJ2-6; no clear D. V lost 2 bases and J lost 0, with 8 bases in between. This CDR3 is built from 16 residues. Germline CDR1 reads SNHLY; CDR2 reads FYNNEI. This CDR3 reads CASSERGVSGANVLTF. The DNA of the CDR3 is TGTGCCAGCAGTGAACGCGGTGTCTCTGGGGCCAACGTCCTGACTTTC.

This clone came up once. The genes are TRBV27 and TRBJ1-2; 7 nucleotides agree with TRBD1. Germline CDR1 and CDR2: MNHEY and SMNVEV (reference sequence). J was trimmed by 0 bases and V by 4 bases; bases with no gene match: 2. This CDR3 is 14 amino acids long. The DNA of the CDR3 is TGTGCCAGCAGTTCCACAGGGGCTAACTATGGCTACACCTTC. It yields the protein CASSSTGANYGYTF.

This clone occurred once. The rearrangement joins TRBV11-2 to TRBJ2-7, with TRBD2 matching over 7 bases. The V and J ends lost 5 bases and 3 bases, in that order; junction bases with no gene match: 4. The CDR3 is made up of 13 amino acids. Germline V gene lookup returns CDR1 SGHAT and CDR2 FQNNGV. CDR3 in amino acids: CASSPGRDYEQYF. CDR3 DNA sequence: TGTGCCAGCAGCCCTGGGAGGGACTACGAGCAGTACTTC.

The rearrangement uses TRBV5-1 and TRBJ2-5, with 10 bases matching TRBD1. The CDR3 sequence is 15 residues long. V shed 4 bases and J 2 bases; nucleotides not matched to a gene: 5. CDR1 and CDR2 from the germline V gene are SGHRS and YFSETQ. CDR3: CASSNGQGVQETQYF. The CDR3 DNA is TGCGCCAGCAGCAACGGACAGGGGGTGCAAGAGACCCAGTACTTC.

V and J are TRBV12-3 or TRBV12-4 and TRBJ1-3; D is perhaps TRBD1 (5 bases). The CDR3 totals 12 residues. Trimming removed 11 bases from V and 0 bases from J, with 8 bases in between. As DNA, the CDR3 is TGTGCCGGGGGATTCTCTGGAAACACCATATATTTT. Amino acids: CAGGFSGNTIYF.

The rearrangement uses TRBV5-1 and TRBJ1-1, with 9 bases matching TRBD1. The CDR3 is 17 amino acids. Unmatched junction bases numbered 9, after V lost 2 bases and J lost 1 base. Per germline, CDR1 SGHRS and CDR2 YFSETQ. CDR3 sequence (DNA): TGCGCCAGCAGCTTTTCTCTCCCGGGACAGGGGAACACTGAAGCTTTCTTT. Its protein product is CASSFSLPGQGNTEAFF. Combining the CDR3 with reference TRBV5-1 and TRBJ1-1 gives the whole variable domain KAGVTQTPRYLIKTRGQQVTLSCSPISGHRSVSWYQQTPGQGLQFLFEYFSETQRNKGNFPGRFSGRQFSNSRSEMNVSTLELGDSALYLCASSFSLPGQGNTEAFFGQGTRLTVV.

V and J are TRBV7-2 and TRBJ2-5, with D uncertain. Germline-derived CDR1 and CDR2 are SGHTA and FQGNSA. V lost 2 bases and J 5 bases, leaving 6 bases between the germline ends. The CDR3 consists of 12 residues. The CDR3 is CASSLMVETQYF. DNA of the CDR3: TGTGCCAGCAGCTTAATGGTGGAGACCCAGTACTTC.

This clone is a singleton in its sample. This chain uses TRBV19 with TRBJ1-1; no definite D call. The germline CDR1 and CDR2 sequences are LNHDA and SQIVND (reference sequence). The CDR3 consists of 13 residues. With 5 bases removed from V and 3 bases from J, the gap between germline ends came to 10 bases. The CDR3 here is CASSRNRDTEAFF. The DNA of the CDR3 is TGTGCCAGTAGTCGGAACAGAGACACTGAAGCTTTCTTT.

The chain combines TRBV7-9 with TRBJ1-3; D unclear. This CDR3 is built from 11 residues. The V gene's germline CDR1 is SEHNR and CDR2 FQNEAQ (reference sequence). Trimming cost V 7 bases and J 3 bases, with 4 bases left between them. DNA for the CDR3: TGTGCCAGCACCATTGGAAACACCATATATTTT. Its protein is CASTIGNTIYF.

V gene TRBV5-1 combines with J gene TRBJ1-1, with D maybe TRBD1 (5 bases). Germline CDR1 SGHRS, CDR2 YFSETQ. Trimming took 0 bases from V and 4 from J, leaving 7 bases between them. The CDR3 loop spans 13 amino acids. This CDR3 is CASSLAGITEAFF. In DNA form, the CDR3 reads TGCGCCAGCAGCTTGGCAGGGATCACTGAAGCTTTCTTT.

This chain uses TRBV28 with TRBJ1-2; perhaps TRBD1 as D (6 bases). Germline lookup yields CDR1 MDHEN and CDR2 SYDVKM. The V end lost 3 bases, the J end lost 4 bases, and 24 bases lay between the germline ends. This CDR3 has 18 amino acids. CDR3: CASSFGGAGGLRGYGYTF. CDR3 DNA sequence: TGTGCCAGCAGTTTCGGGGGGGCAGGAGGCCTGCGGGGCTATGGCTACACCTTC.

The V gene is TRBV30, the J gene TRBJ1-1; D unclear. Germline CDR1 GTSNPN, CDR2 SVGIG (reference sequence). V lost 2 bases to trimming and J lost 4 bases, with 11 bases between them. This CDR3 has 13 amino acids. The CDR3, as DNA: TGTGCCTGGAGTAACCAGATTGGCACTGAAGCTTTCTTT. The encoded protein is CAWSNQIGTEAFF.

The chain combines TRBV18 with TRBJ1-5; D is possibly TRBD1 (6 bases). V lost 3 bases, J lost 0 bases, and 9 bases lay in between. The CDR3 contains 15 residues. Germline V gene data show CDR1 as KGHSH and CDR2 as LQKENI. Written as DNA, the CDR3 is TGTGCCAGCTCACCTTCGGGGGCTAGCAATCAGCCCCAGCATTTT. The encoded protein is CASSPSGASNQPQHF.

The chain couples TRBV28 to TRBJ2-3, with unresolved D. V dropped 6 bases and J dropped 5 bases, with 12 bases sitting between them. CDR3 size: 13 residues. From germline, CDR1 is MDHEN and CDR2 SYDVKM. The chain's CDR3 is CASRPPLRDTQYF. CDR3 DNA: TGTGCCAGCAGGCCCCCGTTGAGAGATACGCAGTATTTT.

This chain uses TRBV18 with TRBJ1-1; D is undetermined. The CDR3 extends over 17 amino acids. V dropped 2 bases and J dropped 3 bases, with 19 bases sitting between them. The germline CDR1 and CDR2 sequences are KGHSH and LQKENI. The CDR3 sequence: CASSPKLQSLGDTEAFF. The CDR3 DNA reads TGTGCCAGCTCACCAAAGTTACAGTCCTTGGGAGACACTGAAGCTTTCTTT. The full variable domain, with the rest looked up from reference TRBV18 and TRBJ1-1, is NAGVMQNPRHLVRRRGQEARLRCSPMKGHSHVYWYRQLPEEGLKFMVYLQKENIIDESGMPKERFSAEFPKEGPSILRIQQVVRGDSAAYFCASSPKLQSLGDTEAFFGQGTRLTVV.

The rearrangement uses TRBV3-1 (or the pseudogene TRBV3-2) and TRBJ2-2; the match to TRBD2 covers 15 bases. The length of the CDR3 is 16 residues. Germline CDR1 and CDR2: LGHDT and YNNKEL (reference sequence). V lost 3 bases, J lost 5 bases, and 1 base stayed unmatched. This chain's CDR3 is CASSQGLAGGTGELFF. DNA for the CDR3: TGTGCCAGCAGCCAGGGACTAGCGGGGGGTACCGGGGAGCTGTTTTTT.

The genes are TRBV28 and TRBJ1-2; TRBD1 might be the D (5 bases). The CDR3 has 13 amino acids. V was trimmed by 10 bases and J by 4 bases, leaving 16 bases between them. Per the germline V gene, CDR1 is MDHEN and CDR2 is SYDVKM. The CDR3 nucleotides are TGTGCCACCCAGGACGCAGGGCCCTATGGCTACACCTTC. It codes for CATQDAGPYGYTF.

This chain connects TRBV6-2 or TRBV6-3 to TRBJ2-2, with TRBD1 identical over 7 bases. CDR1 is MNHEY, CDR2 SVGEGT, per germline. V shed 5 bases and J 7 bases; nucleotides not matched to a gene: 10. This CDR3 region has 15 residues. CDR3 sequence reads: CASSTRQGQVGELFF. CDR3 in DNA: TGTGCCAGCAGTACCCGACAGGGTCAAGTCGGGGAGCTGTTTTTT.

This chain links TRBV18 with TRBJ1-6; 7 bases fit TRBD1. Unmatched junction bases numbered 7, after V lost 3 bases and J lost 5 bases. The CDR3 has 16 residues. Germline values: CDR1 KGHSH, CDR2 LQKENI. The chain's CDR3 is CASSPEQGWNNSPLHF. In DNA, the CDR3 is TGTGCCAGCTCACCGGAACAGGGGTGGAATAATTCACCCCTCCACTTT.